Listed below are T cell receptor beta chains from one sample, sequenced in a study of OX40 agonist ivuxolimab in advanced cancers. The repertoire was sequenced with immunoSEQ multiplex PCR; TCRdb's copy has only in-frame clones and lacks some. The table has about 40,000 clones, about 87% seen once. Material: CD4+ or CD8+ T cells sorted from blood, obtained in a trial of the OX40 agonist ivuxolimab. Receptors originate from an adult with an advanced solid tumor such as melanoma, head and neck, liver or kidney cancer. Both conserved end residues are part of each CDR3. Fields, in order: V gene, clone size, J gene, D gene, CDR3 DNA, CDR3 protein. A D gene is named only where the DNA matches it firmly. Size values are once, few and many counts, or a class for expanded clones, and some rows have none.

TRBV15,NA,TRBJ1-4,NA,TGTGCCACCAGCAGGTCGGATACAACTAATGAAAAACTGTTTTTT,CATSRSDTTNEKLFF
TRBV28,NA,TRBJ2-3,NA,TGTGCCAGCAGCCACGGCGTGGATTTACTCACAGATACGCAGTATTTT,CASSHGVDLLTDTQYF
TRBV9,NA,TRBJ2-7,TRBD2,TGTGCCAGCAGCCCCCCAACTAGCGGGCCAGAAGTAAGTTACGAGCAGTACTTC,CASSPPTSGPEVSYEQYF
TRBV19,NA,TRBJ2-3,NA,TGTGCCAGTAGTATATGGGCAGGGGAGGAAGATACGCAGTATTTT,CASSIWAGEEDTQYF
TRBV6-4,NA,TRBJ2-2,TRBD1,TGTGCCAGCAGTCCCGGGTGGACCGGGACAGATTACACCGGGGAGCTGTTTTTT,CASSPGWTGTDYTGELFF
TRBV9,NA,TRBJ1-1,NA,TGTGCCAGCAGCGCGGGCGGGAACACTGAAGCTTTCTTT,CASSAGGNTEAFF
TRBV15,NA,TRBJ2-3,NA,TGTGCCACCAGCAGAGAAAAGGGCAGCGTGGATACGCAGTATTTT,CATSREKGSVDTQYF
TRBV2,NA,TRBJ2-7,NA,TGTGCCAGCAGTGAAACGGACGAGCAGTACTTC,CASSETDEQYF
TRBV27,NA,TRBJ1-4,NA,TGTGCCAGCAGTTTATTAGGAGGGGAAGAAAAACTGTTTTTT,CASSLLGGEEKLFF
TRBV10-1,NA,TRBJ2-4,TRBD2,TGCGCCAGCAGTAGCAGCGGGACCTTAGCCAAAAACATTCAGTACTTC,CASSSSGTLAKNIQYF
TRBV6-6,NA,TRBJ2-7,NA,TGTGCCAGCAGTCCTACTGGCACCTACGAGCAGTACTTC,CASSPTGTYEQYF
TRBV28,NA,TRBJ2-5,TRBD2,TGTGCCAGCAGTTTTCGGGGACTAGAACAACAAGAGACCCAGTACTTC,CASSFRGLEQQETQYF
TRBV27,NA,TRBJ2-7,NA,TGTGCCAGCAGTTTATCCCTCAGCTCCTACGAGCAGTACTTC,CASSLSLSSYEQYF
TRBV28,NA,TRBJ1-1,TRBD1,TGTGCCAGCAATCAGGGGGACCCGAACACTGAAGCTTTCTTT,CASNQGDPNTEAFF
TRBV2,NA,TRBJ2-7,NA,TGTGCCAGCAGTGATAGGGACGGCCCCTACGAGCAGTACTTC,CASSDRDGPYEQYF
TRBV10-3,NA,TRBJ2-5,NA,TGTGCCATCAGTGCCCAAGGGGCGGGGGAGACCCAGTACTTC,CAISAQGAGETQYF
TRBV5-1,NA,TRBJ2-5,TRBD2,TGCGCCAGCAGTCCACATACTAGCGGGGAGGTGGAGACCCAGTACTTC,CASSPHTSGEVETQYF
TRBV9,NA,TRBJ2-1,TRBD1,TGTGCCAGCAGCGCCTGGACAGGGGGCCACAATGAGCAGTTCTTC,CASSAWTGGHNEQFF
TRBV29-1,NA,TRBJ2-7,NA,TGCAGCGTTGGGACGCCTAGCGCAACCTACGAGCAGTACTTC,CSVGTPSATYEQYF
TRBV30,once,TRBJ2-2,NA,TGTGCCTGGAGTGTAACCGGGGAGCTGTTTTTT,CAWSVTGELFF
TRBV5-1,NA,TRBJ1-2,NA,TGCGCCAGCAGCTCCCCCCCCGCAGGGGATGGCTACACCTTC,CASSSPPAGDGYTF
TRBV6-5,NA,TRBJ2-7,NA,TGTGCCAGCAGTCTCCGGACGGACCTTACCTACGAGCAGTACTTC,CASSLRTDLTYEQYF